A single sample gave rise to the 30 T cell receptor beta chains below, sequenced in a study of beta chain features in type 1 diabetes. These receptors' antigens are unknown. Investigators reverse transcribed all isolated RNA, so they sequenced expressed TCRB transcripts. Profiled with immunoSEQ multiplex PCR; TCRdb holds only in-frame clones, not every one. The sample includes over 650,000 clones, more than 12% seen only once; the top ten take approximately 0.043%. Study conclusions and caveats: Among all four CD4+ subsets, Type 1 diabetes patients had TCRB CDR3s that were moderately but significantly shorter.

Source material: naive CD4+ T cells from blood. The receptors here all came from a man aged 18 to 29 with type 1 diabetes.

This clone has just a few counts. This chain joins TRBV5-1 and TRBJ1-1; D is possibly TRBD1 (6 bases). The CDR3 contains 14 residues. The V and J ends lost 6 bases and 0 bases respectively, with 12 bases between them. Germline V CDR1 and CDR2: SGHRS, YFSETQ. The DNA of the CDR3 is TGCGCCAGCACCGGACAGACCGTGAACACTGAAGCTTTCTTT. Residues: CASTGQTVNTEAFF.

The rearrangement joins TRBV27 to TRBJ2-7, with 8 nucleotides matching TRBD1. The V gene end was trimmed by 6 bases and the J gene end by 0 bases; junction bases not matched to a gene: 10. Germline loops: CDR1 MNHEY, CDR2 SMNVEV (reference sequence). The CDR3 is made up of 16 amino acids. CDR3 sequence reads: CASSSAGTGRSYEQYF. Written as DNA, the CDR3 is TGTGCCAGCAGCTCAGCCGGGACAGGCCGCTCCTACGAGCAGTACTTC.

This clone was counted only a few times. The chain joins TRBV4-1 to TRBJ1-5; a possible D gene is TRBD1 (5 bases). The CDR3 has 15 amino acids. Germline V lookup: CDR1 MGHRA, CDR2 YSYEKL. V dropped 1 base and J dropped 1 base, with 8 bases sitting between them. CDR3 region: CASSQGWGSNQPQHF. The CDR3 DNA reads as TGCGCCAGCAGCCAAGGGTGGGGCAGCAATCAGCCCCAGCATTTT.

The V call is TRBV9, the J call TRBJ1-5; TRBD1 aligns across 7 bases. CDR1 SGDLS and CDR2 YYNGEE come from the germline V gene. Losses at the gene ends were 4 bases for V and 5 bases for J; bases not matched to a gene: 9. There are 15 residues in the CDR3. CDR3 sequence (DNA): TGTGCCAGCAGCCCAGGTGGGCAGGGGGATCAGCCCCAGCATTTT. Amino acid sequence: CASSPGGQGDQPQHF.

The chain links TRBV2 to TRBJ2-7; D may correspond to TRBD1 or TRBD2 (6 bases each). This CDR3 spans 15 amino acids. Germline V CDR1 and CDR2: SNHLY, FYNNEI. V was trimmed by 6 bases and J by 0 bases, leaving 15 bases between them. CDR3 loop: CASRVQGLGSYEQYF. The CDR3 DNA sequence: TGTGCCAGCAGGGTACAGGGACTTGGCTCCTACGAGCAGTACTTC. Full variable domain (missing parts from reference TRBV2 and TRBJ2-7): EPEVTQTPSHQVTQMGQEVILRCVPISNHLYFYWYRQILGQKVEFLVSFYNNEISEKSEIFDDQFSVERPDGSNFTLKIRSTKLEDSAMYFCASRVQGLGSYEQYFGPGTRLTVT.

The chain uses TRBV19 and TRBJ2-1, with unresolved D. Germline V gene data show CDR1 as LNHDA and CDR2 as SQIVND (reference sequence). CDR3 length equals 12 residues. V was clipped by 3 bases and J by 6 bases, with 6 bases between them. The CDR3 nucleotides are TGTGCCAGTAGTATCTGGGGCAATGAGCAGTTCTTC. Protein sequence: CASSIWGNEQFF.

This chain links TRBV11-1 with TRBJ2-7, with 8 bases fitting TRBD1. This CDR3 is built from 15 residues. V shed 5 bases and J 6 bases; nucleotides not matched to a gene: 12. The germline V gene has CDR1 SGHAT and CDR2 FQDESV (reference sequence). The CDR3 sequence is CASSPGTTGEVEQYF. For the CDR3, the DNA is TGTGCCAGCAGCCCCGGGACGACAGGGGAAGTCGAGCAGTACTTC.

This chain uses TRBV27 with TRBJ2-6, with D hard to call. V was pared by 2 bases and J by 2 bases, with 7 bases between. The germline gives CDR1 MNHEY, CDR2 SMNVEV (reference sequence). The CDR3 length is 15 residues. CDR3 region: CASSLRAPGANVLTF. The CDR3 DNA reads as TGTGCCAGCAGTTTAAGAGCCCCTGGGGCCAACGTCCTGACTTTC.

V gene TRBV2 combines with J gene TRBJ1-4; D ambiguous. There are 15 residues in the CDR3. The ends were cut back, 6 bases at V and 3 bases at J, with 14 bases in the middle. CDR1 SNHLY and CDR2 FYNNEI come from the germline V gene. The CDR3 loop is CASSRRILPNEKLFF. CDR3 sequence (DNA): TGTGCCAGCAGCCGAAGGATCCTACCTAATGAAAAACTGTTTTTT.

Details on this clone: This CDR3 is also generated by other DNA sequences in the sample. This chain connects TRBV7-9 to TRBJ2-3; no definite D call. Between the trimmed V and J ends, which lost 5 bases and 3 bases, there was a span of 6 bases. The CDR3 contains 12 residues. Germline V gene sequence: CDR1 SEHNR, CDR2 FQNEAQ (reference sequence). CDR3 protein: CASSLSTDTQYF. For the CDR3, the DNA is TGTGCCAGCAGCCTATCTACAGATACGCAGTATTTT.

This clone has at least ten counts. This rearrangement joins TRBV13 to TRBJ2-5; no firm D call. V lost 5 bases to trimming and J lost 6 bases, with 16 bases between them. This CDR3 region has 14 residues. The germline V gene has CDR1 PRHDT and CDR2 FYEKMQ (reference sequence). The CDR3 spells CASSPRRGTKTQYF. The CDR3 region has the DNA TGTGCCAGCAGCCCCCGGCGAGGCACCAAGACCCAGTACTTC. The variable domain in full, completed from reference TRBV13 and TRBJ2-5, reads AAGVIQSPRHLIKEKRETATLKCYPIPRHDTVYWYQQGPGQDPQFLISFYEKMQSDKGSIPDRFSAQQFSDYHSELNMSSLELGDSALYFCASSPRRGTKTQYFGPGTRLLVL.

V is TRBV7-2 and J is TRBJ2-1; D is possibly TRBD2 (5 bases). The CDR3 length is 13 residues. The V gene lost 3 bases and the J gene lost 6 bases, with 9 bases spanning the gap. Germline V lookup: CDR1 SGHTA, CDR2 FQGNSA. The CDR3 DNA reads TGTGCCAGCAGCTTTCCCGGAGGCAATGAGCAGTTCTTC. Protein product: CASSFPGGNEQFF. Looking up the rest from reference TRBV7-2 and TRBJ2-1 gives the full variable domain: GAGVSQSPSNKVTEKGKDVELRCDPISGHTALYWYRQSLGQGLEFLIYFQGNSAPDKSGLPSDRFSAERTGGSVSTLTIQRTQQEDSAVYLCASSFPGGNEQFFGPGTRLTVL.

This clone was found a few times. This chain joins TRBV2 and TRBJ2-2; no clear D. The CDR3 is made up of 11 amino acids. Germline V gene sequence: CDR1 SNHLY, CDR2 FYNNEI. Trimming left V 6 bases short and J 5 bases short, with 4 bases between. The CDR3 DNA reads TGTGCCAGCAGAAGGACCGGGGAGCTGTTTTTT. It translates to CASRRTGELFF.

The genes are TRBV19 and TRBJ2-1; D is ambiguous. The CDR3 is 12 residues long. Trimming stripped 0 bases from V and 6 bases from J, with 3 bases between. Germline V CDR1 and CDR2: LNHDA, SQIVND (reference sequence). The CDR3 DNA reads as TGTGCCAGTAGTATAGAGGTCAATGAGCAGTTCTTC. It codes for CASSIEVNEQFF.

This clone came up a few times. The chain carries TRBV30 and TRBJ1-2; D is possibly TRBD1 (5 bases). CDR1 and CDR2 (germline): GTSNPN, SVGIG (reference sequence). The CDR3 covers 12 residues. Trimming left V 5 bases short and J 7 bases short, with 14 bases between. CDR3 sequence reads: CAWELLGGGYTF. In DNA form, the CDR3 reads TGTGCCTGGGAACTTTTGGGGGGTGGCTACACCTTC.

This clone has a handful of counts. The chain recombines TRBV4-1 with TRBJ2-7; 8 bases are a match to TRBD2. The CDR3 runs 16 residues. The J segment lost 2 bases and the V segment lost 2 bases, leaving 8 bases of the junction unmatched. Germline V gene data show CDR1 as MGHRA and CDR2 as YSYEKL. The CDR3 bases are TGCGCCAGCAGCCAATATCCTGACGGGAGGGCCTACGAGCAGTACTTC. Encoded protein: CASSQYPDGRAYEQYF.

As to this clone: The sample contains more than one DNA sequence encoding this CDR3. J is TRBJ2-5 and V is TRBV7-3; possibly TRBD1 for D (6 bases). V lost 1 base, J lost 3 bases, and 6 bases lay in between. This CDR3 region has 13 residues. The germline gives CDR1 SGHTA, CDR2 FQGTGA. This CDR3 is CASSLNREETQYF. CDR3 DNA: TGTGCCAGCAGCTTAAACAGGGAAGAGACCCAGTACTTC.

This clone appeared a few times. The chain uses TRBV29-1 and TRBJ1-2, with 9 bases matching TRBD1. CDR3 length equals 15 residues. Germline V gene sequence: CDR1 SQVTM, CDR2 ANQGSEA. V was clipped by 2 bases and J by 8 bases; unmatched bases: 12. The CDR3 protein is CSVELIPGQGQGYTF. The CDR3 DNA is TGCAGCGTTGAATTAATCCCGGGACAGGGACAGGGCTACACCTTC.

This clone was picked up a small number of times. J is TRBJ1-2 and V is TRBV25-1, with 7 bases aligning to TRBD1. With V trimmed by 5 bases and J by 8 bases, 14 bases remained unmatched. The CDR3 is made up of 15 amino acids. In germline, CDR1 is MGHDK, CDR2 SYGVNS. The CDR3 sequence: CASSPLLGGAGGYTF. The CDR3 nucleotides are TGTGCCAGCAGTCCCCTCTTAGGGGGCGCGGGGGGCTACACCTTC.

The rearrangement joins TRBV4-1 to TRBJ2-7, with D possibly being TRBD1 (6 bases). The germline V gene encodes CDR1 MGHRA and CDR2 YSYEKL. Trimming took 2 bases from V and 3 from J, leaving 14 bases between them. This CDR3 contains 15 residues. As DNA, the CDR3 is TGCGCCAGCAGCCAACTGGTGGCAGGGGTCTACGAGCAGTACTTC. Translated, it gives CASSQLVAGVYEQYF.

The table lists this clone with a few counts. The chain is built from TRBV9 and TRBJ2-1; 7 nucleotides line up with TRBD2. Germline-derived CDR1 and CDR2 are SGDLS and YYNGEE. The CDR3 length is 14 residues. V trimming: 4 bases; J trimming: 7 bases; junction bases outside the gene matches: 8. DNA for the CDR3: TGTGCCAGCAGCCCGGGGGGAGCTCTTAATGAGCAGTTCTTC. It specifies CASSPGGALNEQFF.

This clone was picked up a small number of times. CDR3 nucleotide sequence: TGTGCCACACTTCGGGGCTCTGGGGCCAACGTCCTGACTTTC. The encoded protein is CATLRGSGANVLTF. This chain links TRBV6-5 with TRBJ2-6, with D maybe TRBD2 (5 bases). The CDR3 loop spans 14 amino acids. CDR1 MNHEY and CDR2 SVGAGI come from the germline V gene. The V gene lost 10 bases and the J gene lost 0 bases, with 10 bases spanning the gap.

The sample holds a few counts of this clone. The rearrangement uses TRBV7-9 and TRBJ1-6; no clear D. Between the trimmed V and J ends, which lost 5 bases and 0 bases, there was a span of 11 bases. There are 16 residues in the CDR3. Germline CDR1 SEHNR, CDR2 FQNEAQ (reference sequence). CDR3 DNA: TGTGCCAGCAGCCCTTGGAGGAGCTCCTATAATTCACCCCTCCACTTT. Translating it yields CASSPWRSSYNSPLHF.

The gene calls are TRBV30 and TRBJ2-3; D is unresolved. The CDR3 loop spans 13 amino acids. The ends were cut back, 4 bases at V and 0 bases at J, with 8 bases in the middle. Germline V CDR1 and CDR2: GTSNPN, SVGIG (reference sequence). CDR3 in DNA: TGTGCCTGGAAAAGTTCTAGCACAGATACGCAGTATTTT. Residues: CAWKSSSTDTQYF.

The J gene is TRBJ1-1, the V gene TRBV7-9; D not resolved. This CDR3 comprises 15 residues. Germline CDR1 is SEHNR and CDR2 is FQNEAQ (reference sequence). V shed 4 bases and J shed 2 bases, with 14 bases lying between them. The CDR3 region is CASSSGLGSNTEAFF. CDR3 DNA: TGTGCCAGCAGCTCCGGGCTTGGGAGTAACACTGAAGCTTTCTTT.

The genes are TRBV20-1 and TRBJ2-7, with D hard to call. V was pared by 5 bases and J by 3 bases, with 8 bases between. Germline CDR1 DFQATT, CDR2 SNEGSKA (reference sequence). The CDR3 covers 11 residues. Written as DNA, the CDR3 is TGCAGTGCTGAGGTCAACTACGAGCAGTACTTC. Translation: CSAEVNYEQYF.

With regard to this clone: Other nucleotide sequences from this sample produce the same CDR3. The chain links TRBV9 to TRBJ2-5, with D tentatively TRBD1 (5 bases). This CDR3 is built from 13 residues. Germline CDR1 and CDR2: SGDLS and YYNGEE. V shed 0 bases and J shed 5 bases, with 8 bases lying between them. The CDR3 protein is CASSVGGPETQYF. CDR3 nucleotides: TGTGCCAGCAGCGTAGGGGGCCCGGAGACCCAGTACTTC.

The gene calls are TRBV6-5 and TRBJ2-7; TRBD2 is a possible D gene (5 bases). Germline values: CDR1 MNHEY, CDR2 SVGAGI. The CDR3 totals 14 residues. Trimming left V 2 bases short and J 2 bases short, with 10 bases between. DNA of the CDR3: TGTGCCAGCAGTTACACCCTCGGGACCTACGAGCAGTACTTC. Protein sequence: CASSYTLGTYEQYF.

The table lists this clone with a few counts. The gene calls are TRBV9 and TRBJ1-5; D unresolved. From germline, CDR1 is SGDLS and CDR2 YYNGEE. The CDR3 extends over 15 amino acids. V was shortened by 0 bases and J by 2 bases, with 9 bases between the two germline ends. The CDR3 DNA reads TGTGCCAGCAGCGTAGGGGCGAGGGGCAATCAGCCCCAGCATTTT. Its protein is CASSVGARGNQPQHF.

The chain links TRBV6-5 to TRBJ2-5; 9 nucleotides line up with TRBD2. Germline CDR1 and CDR2: MNHEY and SVGAGI. The CDR3 spans 14 residues. With V trimmed by 4 bases and J by 5 bases, 5 bases remained unmatched. CDR3 region: CASSSSGRSETQYF. For the CDR3, the DNA is TGTGCCAGCAGTTCAAGCGGGAGGTCTGAGACCCAGTACTTC.